This TCR beta chain was recovered during a study of T-cell memory formation after mild COVID-19. Study results and limitations: Contracting clones from day 15 to 85 showed balanced CD4/CD8; later expanders favored CD4+.

A word on this clonotype: No antigen is known for it.

J was trimmed by 6 bases and V by 7 bases; bases with no gene match: 9. The CDR3 runs to 12 residues. CDR1 and CDR2 from the germline V gene are DFQATT and SNEGSKA (reference sequence). Via MiXCR, TCRdb re-called the 5' RACE reads, giving one row per CDR3 protein. The data show about 81,000 distinct CDR3 sequences, roughly 25% seen once. This rearrangement joins TRBV20-1 to TRBJ2-7, with 7 bases lining up with TRBD1. The clonotype comes from a man younger than 35 who had mild COVID-19 (a few samples of this study predate the infection). Cell type and time point are not known. Sequencing was carried out using PBMCs or a T cell subset sorted from them (not recorded which). This CDR3 is CSGQRGLGEQYF. CDR3 nucleotide sequence: TGCAGTGGACAAAGGGGGCTCGGCGAGCAGTACTTC.